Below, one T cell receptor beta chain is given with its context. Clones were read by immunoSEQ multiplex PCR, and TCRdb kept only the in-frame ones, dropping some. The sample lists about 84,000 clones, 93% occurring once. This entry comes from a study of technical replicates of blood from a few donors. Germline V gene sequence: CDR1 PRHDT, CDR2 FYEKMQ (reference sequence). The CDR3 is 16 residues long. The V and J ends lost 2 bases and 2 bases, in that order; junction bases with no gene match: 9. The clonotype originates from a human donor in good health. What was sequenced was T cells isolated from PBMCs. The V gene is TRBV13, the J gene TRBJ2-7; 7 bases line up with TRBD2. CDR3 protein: CASSLQGRLAPYEQYF. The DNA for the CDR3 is TGTGCCAGCAGCTTACAGGGTAGACTAGCTCCCTACGAGCAGTACTTC.